These T cell receptor beta chains were read from a single sample in a study of PD-1 blockade in classical Hodgkin lymphoma. Profiled with immunoSEQ multiplex PCR; TCRdb holds only in-frame clones, not every one. The sample shows over 85,000 clones, 85% to 95% of them seen only once. The material was peripheral blood mononuclear cells (PBMCs), obtained before the fourth cycle of nivolumab. The receptor set was obtained from a human donor with classical Hodgkin lymphoma. Both conserved end residues are part of each CDR3. D genes are given only for firm matches. Only some rows state a clone size, as once, few, many or a class for expanded clones.

abundance,len,v_gene,d_gene,j_gene,CDR3aa,CDR3nt
-,17,TRBV7-8,-,TRBJ1-3,CASSLIGTTVSGNTIYF,TGTGCCAGCAGCTTAATTGGAACTACCGTCTCTGGAAACACCATATATTTT
-,15,TRBV18,TRBD2,TRBJ2-1,CASSPGLASYNEQFF,TGTGCCAGCTCACCTGGACTAGCTTCCTACAATGAGCAGTTCTTC
once,14,TRBV30,-,TRBJ1-6,CACVGAVQNSPLHF,TGTGCCTGTGTCGGCGCTGTGCAGAATTCACCCCTCCACTTT
-,15,TRBV4-1,TRBD1,TRBJ1-2,CASSQDRQGANGYTF,TGCGCCAGCAGCCAAGATCGACAGGGGGCGAATGGCTACACCTTC
-,13,TRBV5-1,-,TRBJ2-3,CASNRVGTDTQYF,TGCGCCAGCAATCGGGTGGGCACAGATACGCAGTATTTT
-,16,TRBV27,TRBD1,TRBJ2-3,CASRLGLQGAADTQYF,TGTGCCAGCAGACTCGGGCTACAGGGGGCGGCAGATACGCAGTATTTT
-,14,TRBV28,-,TRBJ1-2,CASSFLGLDYGYTF,TGTGCCAGCAGTTTCTTGGGGCTGGACTATGGCTACACCTTC
-,16,TRBV12-5,TRBD1,TRBJ2-7,CASGFTLGQGTREQYF,TGTGCTAGTGGTTTTACCCTCGGACAGGGAACTAGAGAGCAGTACTTC
-,12,TRBV2,-,TRBJ2-5,CASRPQGETQYF,TGTGCCAGCAGGCCCCAGGGGGAGACCCAGTACTTC
once,16,TRBV5-1,TRBD2,TRBJ2-3,CASSLELAGGPDTQYF,TGCGCCAGCAGCTTGGAACTAGCGGGAGGGCCAGATACGCAGTATTTT
-,11,TRBV29-1,-,TRBJ1-2,CSFGDLGGYTF,TGCAGCTTTGGGGACCTCGGTGGCTACACCTTC
-,13,TRBV6-4,-,TRBJ1-2,CASSVGRNYGYTF,TGTGCCAGCAGTGTAGGGCGCAACTATGGCTACACCTTC
-,15,TRBV10-3,-,TRBJ2-3,CAIAGGGGITDTQYF,TGTGCCATCGCCGGGGGAGGGGGGATCACAGATACGCAGTATTTT
-,17,TRBV10-1,TRBD1,TRBJ2-7,CASSEYGGQGLVNEQYF,TGCGCCAGCAGTGAGTATGGGGGACAGGGCCTGGTAAACGAGCAGTACTTC
once,19,TRBV10-3,TRBD1,TRBJ2-1,CAISGWNSGQGSSYNEQFF,TGTGCCATCAGTGGATGGAACAGCGGACAGGGGAGCTCCTACAATGAGCAGTTCTTC
-,14,TRBV10-1,TRBD2,TRBJ2-1,CASSVAGGNNEQFF,TGCGCCAGCAGCGTAGCGGGAGGGAACAATGAGCAGTTCTTC
-,13,TRBV19,-,TRBJ2-1,CASNQGPGEGQFF,TGTGCCAGTAACCAGGGGCCCGGGGAGGGGCAGTTCTTC
few,16,TRBV6-5,-,TRBJ1-1,CASSYSRQQMNTEAFF,TGTGCCAGCAGTTACTCCAGACAGCAAATGAACACTGAAGCTTTCTTT
once,16,TRBV4-2,TRBD1,TRBJ1-5,CASSSGTGGGNQPQHF,TGTGCCAGCAGCAGTGGGACAGGGGGCGGCAATCAGCCCCAGCATTTT
-,15,TRBV5-1,-,TRBJ2-7,CASSFGGGRPYEQYF,TGCGCCAGCAGCTTTGGGGGAGGCCGTCCCTACGAGCAGTACTTC
-,14,TRBV7-3,TRBD2,TRBJ2-4,CASSFTSGSDIQYF,TGTGCCAGCAGCTTCACTAGCGGGAGCGACATTCAGTACTTC
-,12,TRBV10-2,TRBD1,TRBJ1-1,CASMTGGTEAFF,TGCGCCAGTATGACAGGGGGGACTGAAGCTTTCTTT
-,15,TRBV15,TRBD1,TRBJ1-1,CATSRGTGLNTEAFF,TGTGCCACCAGCAGAGGGACAGGCTTGAACACTGAAGCTTTCTTT
-,16,TRBV5-1,TRBD1,TRBJ2-1,CASRRTGQGPYNEQFF,TGCGCCAGCAGACGGACGGGACAGGGTCCCTACAATGAGCAGTTCTTC
-,14,TRBV28,-,TRBJ1-2,CASSFRGRNYGYTF,TGTGCCAGCAGTTTCCGGGGGCGGAACTATGGCTACACCTTC